This TCR beta chain stems from a study of persistence of HIV-infected CD4 T cells. Study findings and constraints: Antigen-responding cells were enriched for degenerate expanded CDR3beta sequences. Rare CMV-responding cells carrying HIV-1 proviruses were not analyzed separately for TCR.

Looked up from germline, CDR1 is SNHLY and CDR2 is FYNNEI. CDR3 length equals 13 residues. V was clipped by 5 bases and J by 3 bases, with 10 bases between them. For this clone: The antigen is not known.

This was the immunoSEQ version 4 assay in survey mode. Template was genomic DNA at 10 ng/uL, with up to roughly 1 ug used per sample. Profiled with immunoSEQ multiplex PCR; TCRdb holds only in-frame clones, not every one. The data hold 35,000 to 50,000 clones, with more than 70% observed a single time. Cells were stimulated nonspecifically with anti-CD3/anti-CD28 magnetic beads. Sorting of responding CD4+ T cells relied on upregulated CD40 ligand together with CD69. Inclusion required CMV-positive serology and CD4+ counts above 400 cells/uL. The source material was CD4+ T cells sorted from PBMCs after 18-hour stimulation, sampled from a patient who received antiretroviral therapy. The chain recombines TRBV2 with TRBJ1-1; D is unclear. The clonotype comes from an adult man with HIV who was CMV-seropositive. This CDR3 reads CASSSEADTEAFF. The CDR3 region has the DNA TGTGCCAGCAGTTCAGAAGCCGACACTGAAGCTTTCTTT.